A single sample gave rise to the 21 T cell receptor beta chains below, sequenced in a study of Ad26.COV2.S vaccination and SARS-CoV-2 variants. The treatment: approximately 18 received Ad26.COV2.S at low or high dose, single or two shots; about 5 received placebo; per-sample allocation not given. Samples analyzed were those drawn on day 63 after the first vaccine or placebo injection. Sequencing was performed with immunoSEQ multiplex PCR; in TCRdb, only in-frame clones are kept and a portion is missing. In the table there are more than 400,000 clones, about 92% of which are singletons. The source material was peripheral blood, sampled in a trial of Ad26.COV2.S vaccine versus placebo. The receptor set was obtained from a person aged 18-65 years who received the Ad26.COV2.S COVID-19 vaccine or a placebo.

The chain is built from TRBV15 and TRBJ1-5; possible D gene TRBD1, 5 bases. The length of the CDR3 is 15 residues. Germline V gene data show CDR1 as LNHNV and CDR2 as YYDKDF (reference sequence). The ends were cut back, 0 bases at V and 1 base at J, with 7 bases in the middle. The CDR3, as DNA: TGTGCCACCAGCAGAGAGGGGCAAAGCAATCAGCCCCAGCATTTT. As protein: CATSREGQSNQPQHF.

The V and J genes are TRBV3-1 (or the pseudogene TRBV3-2) and TRBJ2-5; D gene unclear. Germline CDR1 reads LGHDT; CDR2 reads YNNKEL (reference sequence). This CDR3 region has 14 residues. V was clipped by 1 base and J by 8 bases, with 14 bases between them. The CDR3 DNA is TGTGCCAGCAGCCAAGGGGCTGGTACGGGTACCCAGTACTTC. Translating gives CASSQGAGTGTQYF.

This chain links TRBV4-2 with TRBJ2-3; a weak D match, TRBD2 (6 bases). The length of the CDR3 is 15 residues. The germline gives CDR1 LGHNA, CDR2 YNFKEQ. V was pared by 5 bases and J by 2 bases, with 14 bases between. CDR3 sequence: CASSGAGRVTDTQYF. CDR3 DNA: TGTGCCAGCAGCGGGGCCGGGAGAGTCACAGATACGCAGTATTTT.

This chain links TRBV27 with TRBJ2-3, with D possibly matching TRBD2 (6 bases). Germline V gene sequence: CDR1 MNHEY, CDR2 SMNVEV (reference sequence). V was shortened by 5 bases and J by 4 bases, with 13 bases between the two germline ends. The CDR3 length is 14 residues. CDR3 sequence reads: CASSPGTRPDTQYF. Here the CDR3 DNA reads TGTGCCAGCAGTCCCGGGACTCGGCCAGATACGCAGTATTTT.

The V call is TRBV28, the J call TRBJ2-2, with D perhaps matching TRBD2 (7 bases). This CDR3 region has 16 residues. Germline values: CDR1 MDHEN, CDR2 SYDVKM. Trimming removed 9 bases from V and 3 bases from J, with 20 bases in between. The CDR3 DNA is TGTGCCAGGGTTGCGGGGGCATTCCTCGACACCGGGGAGCTGTTTTTT. Residues: CARVAGAFLDTGELFF.

The DNA of the CDR3 is TGTGCCAGCAGCTTTGTAGCGGCGCCCTACAATGAGCAGTTCTTC. Amino acid sequence: CASSFVAAPYNEQFF. The chain combines TRBV7-2 with TRBJ2-1, with D tentatively TRBD2 (6 bases). This CDR3 spans 15 amino acids. Between the trimmed V and J ends, which lost 3 bases and 2 bases, there was a span of 11 bases. Germline V gives CDR1 SGHTA, CDR2 FQGNSA. Full variable domain (remainder filled in from reference TRBV7-2 and TRBJ2-1): GAGVSQSPSNKVTEKGKDVELRCDPISGHTALYWYRQSLGQGLEFLIYFQGNSAPDKSGLPSDRFSAERTGGSVSTLTIQRTQQEDSAVYLCASSFVAAPYNEQFFGPGTRLTVL.

Points on this clone: The same CDR3 can be traced to other DNA sequences in this sample. V is TRBV7-2 and J is TRBJ2-5; 9 nucleotides line up with TRBD2. This CDR3 contains 15 residues. V was pared by 2 bases and J by 5 bases, with 6 bases of the junction left unmatched. Germline values: CDR1 SGHTA, CDR2 FQGNSA. The CDR3 spells CASSLSGGRGETQYF. Written as DNA, the CDR3 is TGTGCCAGCAGCTTAAGTGGCGGGAGGGGGGAGACCCAGTACTTC.

This clone was observed a single time. The V gene is TRBV13, the J gene TRBJ1-4, with 9 bases matching TRBD1. The length of the CDR3 is 16 residues. The V gene end was trimmed by 3 bases and the J gene end by 7 bases; junction bases not matched to a gene: 9. The germline CDR1 and CDR2 sequences are PRHDT and FYEKMQ (reference sequence). CDR3: CASSFSTGQGIEKLFF. The CDR3 DNA sequence: TGTGCCAGCAGCTTCTCTACGGGACAGGGAATTGAAAAACTGTTTTTT. Full variable domain (remainder filled in from reference TRBV13 and TRBJ1-4): AAGVIQSPRHLIKEKRETATLKCYPIPRHDTVYWYQQGPGQDPQFLISFYEKMQSDKGSIPDRFSAQQFSDYHSELNMSSLELGDSALYFCASSFSTGQGIEKLFFGSGTQLSVL.

This clone has just a few counts. The gene calls are TRBV7-9 and TRBJ1-5, with D maybe TRBD1 (5 bases). The CDR3 extends over 15 amino acids. V was pared by 1 base and J by 2 bases, with 9 bases between. Germline lookup yields CDR1 SEHNR and CDR2 FQNEAQ (reference sequence). CDR3 nucleotides: TGTGCCAGCAGCTTAGGGGGGAGGGGCAATCAGCCCCAGCATTTT. Translation: CASSLGGRGNQPQHF. Variable domain in full (rest from reference TRBV7-9 and TRBJ1-5): DTGVSQNPRHKITKRGQNVTFRCDPISEHNRLYWYRQTLGQGPEFLTYFQNEAQLEKSRLLSDRFSAERPKGSFSTLEIQRTEQGDSAMYLCASSLGGRGNQPQHFGDGTRLSIL.

The chain links TRBV3-1 (or the pseudogene TRBV3-2) to TRBJ1-6; D remains ambiguous. The CDR3 is 16 amino acids. The V and J ends lost 4 bases and 0 bases respectively, with 10 bases between them. Germline loops: CDR1 LGHDT, CDR2 YNNKEL (reference sequence). CDR3 amino acids: CASSLQPSSYNSPLHF. The CDR3 DNA sequence: TGTGCCAGCAGCCTACAGCCTAGCTCCTATAATTCACCCCTCCACTTT.

This clone has a single count. This chain joins TRBV9 and TRBJ2-7; 7 bases are shared with TRBD2. The CDR3 is 13 residues long. The trim removed 4 bases at V and 4 bases at J, leaving 5 bases unmatched. Germline lookup yields CDR1 SGDLS and CDR2 YYNGEE. CDR3 bases: TGTGCCAGCAGCCCCCCCGGGGGGTACGAGCAGTACTTC. It codes for CASSPPGGYEQYF.

Only one count was recorded for this clone. This chain uses TRBV27 with TRBJ2-3; TRBD2 might be the D (6 bases). The CDR3 spans 16 residues. CDR1 and CDR2 (germline): MNHEY, SMNVEV (reference sequence). Trimming removed 1 base at V and 4 bases at J, with 15 bases between. The CDR3 DNA reads as TGTGCCAGCAGTTTATATCCCGGGAGTCAAGCAGATACGCAGTATTTT. Its protein is CASSLYPGSQADTQYF.

The chain couples TRBV7-2 to TRBJ2-1; D is undetermined. V dropped 0 bases and J dropped 9 bases, with 9 bases sitting between them. Per the germline V gene, CDR1 is SGHTA and CDR2 is FQGNSA. The CDR3 length is 13 residues. CDR3 DNA sequence: TGTGCCAGCAGCTTAGCTATCTTGAGTGAGCAGTTCTTC. Amino acids: CASSLAILSEQFF.

The rearrangement joins TRBV6-5 to TRBJ1-1; D gene ambiguous. Germline V gene lookup returns CDR1 MNHEY and CDR2 SVGAGI. V was shortened by 2 bases and J by 0 bases, with 7 bases between the two germline ends. The CDR3 is 14 amino acids. This chain's CDR3 is CASSYAGMNTEAFF. CDR3 DNA sequence: TGTGCCAGCAGTTACGCGGGGATGAACACTGAAGCTTTCTTT.

This chain uses TRBV6-4 with TRBJ2-2; maybe TRBD2 (6 bases). Germline values: CDR1 MRHNA, CDR2 SNTAGT. V lost 3 bases and J 4 bases, leaving 15 bases between the germline ends. CDR3 size: 16 residues. The CDR3 DNA sequence: TGTGCCAGCAGTGAGAGTTCGGGAGACGTCACCGGGGAGCTGTTTTTT. It yields the protein CASSESSGDVTGELFF.

This chain links TRBV6-2 or TRBV6-3 with TRBJ2-5; 7 bases map to TRBD2. J gave up 5 bases and V 2 bases, and 8 bases lay outside the gene matches. Germline V lookup: CDR1 MNHEY, CDR2 SVGEGT. The CDR3 extends over 15 amino acids. CDR3 bases: TGTGCCAGCAGTTACCCTCCCTCGCGGGAGGAGACCCAGTACTTC. This gives the protein CASSYPPSREETQYF.

CDR3 residues: CASSLRGPYNEQFF. CDR3 DNA: TGCGCCAGCAGCTTAAGGGGTCCCTACAATGAGCAGTTCTTC. The chain recombines TRBV5-1 with TRBJ2-1; a weak D match, TRBD1 (5 bases). The V gene lost 2 bases and the J gene lost 2 bases, with 8 bases spanning the gap. Germline V lookup: CDR1 SGHRS, CDR2 YFSETQ. The CDR3 extends over 14 amino acids.

Note on this clone: The sample carries other DNA sequences with the same CDR3. In DNA, the CDR3 is TGTGCCAGCAGTTACCTTAATGAGCAGTTCTTC. This translates into CASSYLNEQFF. The chain employs TRBV6-5 and TRBJ2-1; D gene ambiguous. V shed 2 bases and J shed 7 bases, with 3 bases lying between them. This CDR3 region has 11 residues. Germline CDR1 reads MNHEY; CDR2 reads SVGAGI.

The chain joins TRBV5-1 to TRBJ2-7; 15 positions agree with TRBD2. Germline CDR1 reads SGHRS; CDR2 reads YFSETQ. This CDR3 is 17 amino acids long. With V trimmed by 4 bases and J by 3 bases, 8 bases remained unmatched. For the CDR3, the DNA is TGCGCCAGCAGCGCTGGACTAGCGGGAGGGGGTTTCTACGAGCAGTACTTC. Its translation is CASSAGLAGGGFYEQYF.

The rearrangement links TRBV13 to TRBJ2-7; maybe TRBD1 (5 bases). The V end was cut by 3 bases, the J end by 0 bases, with 18 bases between. CDR1 PRHDT and CDR2 FYEKMQ come from the germline V gene (reference sequence). This CDR3 is 17 amino acids long. This CDR3 is CASSLGRGARSSYEQYF. The CDR3 coding sequence is TGTGCCAGCAGCTTGGGTAGGGGCGCTAGGAGCTCCTACGAGCAGTACTTC.

V is TRBV11-1 and J is TRBJ2-3; a possible D gene is TRBD2 (5 bases). The germline V gene encodes CDR1 SGHAT and CDR2 FQDESV (reference sequence). V dropped 5 bases and J dropped 9 bases, with 9 bases sitting between them. This CDR3 has 11 amino acids. The CDR3 DNA reads as TGTGCCAGCAGCCCTACGGGGACGCAGTATTTT. It translates to CASSPTGTQYF.